Following are 3 T cell receptor beta chains from one sample sequenced in a study of T-cell memory formation after mild COVID-19. TCRdb redid the calling of the 5' RACE reads with MiXCR, one entry per CDR3 protein. The data contain 150,000 to 200,000 distinct CDR3 sequences, around 13% of them seen just once; the ten biggest clones take up 11% to 15%. Sequencing was performed on PBMCs or a T cell subset sorted from them (not recorded which). The receptors were gathered from an adult woman who had mild COVID-19 (a few samples of this study predate the infection). Cell type and time point are not known.

Only a few counts were recorded for this clonotype. This sequence joins TRBV7-2 and TRBJ1-6; D gene ambiguous. The V gene's germline CDR1 is SGHTA and CDR2 FQGNSA. The V gene lost 2 bases and the J gene lost 6 bases, with 11 bases spanning the gap. The CDR3 is made up of 15 amino acids. CDR3 in amino acids: CASSLTAVTNSPLHF. The DNA of the CDR3 is TGTGCCAGCAGCTTAACGGCTGTTACTAATTCACCCCTCCACTTT.

The chain carries TRBV18 and TRBJ2-5; D remains ambiguous. Germline assignment: CDR1 KGHSH and CDR2 LQKENI. The CDR3 is 14 amino acids. The V and J ends lost 2 bases and 5 bases respectively, with 12 bases between them. CDR3 protein: CASSPSWARETQYF. CDR3 nucleotides: TGTGCCAGCTCACCATCGTGGGCGCGGGAGACCCAGTACTTC. Together with reference TRBV18 and TRBJ2-5, the CDR3 gives the full variable domain: NAGVMQNPRHLVRRRGQEARLRCSPMKGHSHVYWYRQLPEEGLKFMVYLQKENIIDESGMPKERFSAEFPKEGPSILRIQQVVRGDSAAYFCASSPSWARETQYFGPGTRLLVL.

The V and J genes are TRBV2 and TRBJ1-5; D might be TRBD1 (6 bases). V shed 6 bases and J shed 7 bases, with 16 bases lying between them. CDR1 SNHLY and CDR2 FYNNEI come from the germline V gene. The CDR3 has 14 amino acids. CDR3 bases: TGTGCCAGCAGGGAGGCAGGGGCGGTCCAGCCCCAGCATTTT. Amino acids: CASREAGAVQPQHF. The variable domain in full, with the rest retrieved from reference TRBV2 and TRBJ1-5, is EPEVTQTPSHQVTQMGQEVILRCVPISNHLYFYWYRQILGQKVEFLVSFYNNEISEKSEIFDDQFSVERPDGSNFTLKIRSTKLEDSAMYFCASREAGAVQPQHFGDGTRLSIL.